This T cell receptor (beta chain) was sequenced in a study of T cell responses to AZD1222 COVID-19 vaccine (dated by TCRdb to the early 2020s). As for the study more broadly: A total of just over 230 trial participants underwent TCR sequencing, of whom 200 to 220 received two doses of AZD1222 and 26 received two doses of the MenACWY control vaccine. Trial participants were enrolled by age into subgroups of 18-55, 56-69 and 70-plus years, and roughly 150, 30 and 60 TCR-sequenced participants, respectively, were included in these subgroups.

The CDR3 regions of human TCRbeta chains were subjected to immunosequencing. As for the authors' bioinformatics: Repertoire TCRs were checked for matches against a reference library of SARS-CoV-2-specific TCRs that had been generated using the MIRA antigen-specificity platform. Breadth was defined as the fraction of unique TCRs that were SARS-CoV-2-associated, and depth was defined as the fraction of total T cells that were SARS-CoV-2-associated. Each spike-specific TCR was assigned to its reactive spike region and to a CD4 or CD8 class using the MIRA data. Log10-transformed breadth and depth values were compared by one-way ANOVA with Sidak's multiple comparisons tests. The table comes from immuneACCESS by way of TCRdb, which keeps in-frame sequences with V and J called. Part of the clones is missing from these tables; in studies checked, under half for an unresolved V gene and the rest for unknown reasons. The DNA was the basis for D and trimming; V, J and clone size are from that table. This sample is represented by 120,000 to 150,000 clones; around 93% of them were singletons. The ten top clones hold roughly 3.8% of the sample.

General conclusions and limits of the study: No day 14 peak-response samples were available, so repertoires were characterized only after the peak T cell response. The whole spike protein was spanned by vaccine-associated CD4 TCRs, and dominant responses were seen in regions 160-218 and 743-854. Only a handful of AZD1222 recipients were SARS-CoV-2 seropositive at baseline, limiting conclusions about previously exposed vaccinees. In the small 56-69-year group, the increase in depth fell short of significance, most likely because of low power. Reportedly, close to half of the unique spike-specific TCRs recognized epitopes lying outside the regions that are mutated in the B.1.351 and B.1.1.7 variants. After two AZD1222 doses, both the breadth and the depth of spike-specific TCRs were significantly higher than at day 0 and than in MenACWY recipients. Participants were mostly white British and included more females than males, and it was suggested by the authors that clonal diversity may have been underestimated.

Regarding this clone: Its antigen target is currently unknown. No per-base quality is available; no much larger clone lies one base away.

Measured from the cysteine to the phenylalanine, the CDR3 is 15 residues long. This entry keeps only the CDR3 DNA: 45 bases, framed from base 1. The germline V gene (reference sequence) provides CDR1 LGHDT and CDR2 YNNKEL. V loses 1 base of germline sequence and J loses 2 bases, and the interval between the two ends is 8 bases. The time point label here, explained by the study, means: about 28 days (+/-7) after the second vaccine dose. AZD1222 recipients given second doses at about 4 weeks or at about 12 weeks were pooled, since spike-specific TCR depth and breadth were not found to differ between the two schedules. Vaccinee samples came from UK trials COV001 and COV002, including a single-blind randomized controlled phase 2/3 trial of AZD1222 (ChAdOx1 nCoV-19) in healthy adults. For TCRbeta chain sequencing, PBMC samples from trial participants were taken at day 0 and at day 28 after the second dose.

This sequence originates from an adult who received the AZD1222 COVID-19 vaccine. The specimen was peripheral blood, collected 28 days after the second AZD1222 dose. The rearranged chain carries TRBV3-1 (or the pseudogene TRBV3-2) and TRBJ2-2, with the D gene not clear enough to name. The DNA sequence is as follows: TGTGCCAGCAGCCAAGGACTGCATAACACCGGGGAGCTGTTTTTT. Translated, it reads CASSQGLHNTGELFF.